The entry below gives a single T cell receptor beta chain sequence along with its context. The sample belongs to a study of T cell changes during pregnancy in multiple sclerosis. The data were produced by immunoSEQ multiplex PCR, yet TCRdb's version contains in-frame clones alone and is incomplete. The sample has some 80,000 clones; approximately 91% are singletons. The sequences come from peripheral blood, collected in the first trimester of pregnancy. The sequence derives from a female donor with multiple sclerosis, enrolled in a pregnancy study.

CDR3 sequence (DNA): TGTGCCAGCAGTTCCCCTTCCCCGGGACAGGGTTCGCTACGTGGGGCCAACGTCCTGACTTTC. Its protein product is CASSSPSPGQGSLRGANVLTF. This chain joins TRBV27 and TRBJ2-6; TRBD1 aligns across 9 bases. V trimming: 4 bases; J trimming: 3 bases; junction bases outside the gene matches: 19. CDR3 length: 21 residues. Germline V gene data show CDR1 as MNHEY and CDR2 as SMNVEV (reference sequence).